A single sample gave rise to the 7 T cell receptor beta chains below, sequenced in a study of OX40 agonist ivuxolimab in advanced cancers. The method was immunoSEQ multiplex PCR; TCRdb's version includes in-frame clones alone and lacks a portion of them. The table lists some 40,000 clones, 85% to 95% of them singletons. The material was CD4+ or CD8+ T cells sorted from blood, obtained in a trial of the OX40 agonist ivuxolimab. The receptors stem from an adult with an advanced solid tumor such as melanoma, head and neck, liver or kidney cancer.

CDR3 in DNA: TGTGCCAGCAGCTCCGTCGGGACCCAGTACTTC. This gives the protein CASSSVGTQYF. V is TRBV11-3 and J is TRBJ2-5; D is uncertain. Germline CDR1 reads SGHNT; CDR2 reads YENEEA. The V and J ends lost 4 bases and 7 bases respectively, with 7 bases between them. This CDR3 has 11 amino acids. Supplemented by reference TRBV11-3 and TRBJ2-5, the full variable domain reads EAGVVQSPRYKIIEKKQPVAFWCNPISGHNTLYWYLQNLGQGPELLIRYENEEAVDDSQLPKDRFSAERLKGVDSTLKIQPAELGDSAVYLCASSSVGTQYFGPGTRLLVL.

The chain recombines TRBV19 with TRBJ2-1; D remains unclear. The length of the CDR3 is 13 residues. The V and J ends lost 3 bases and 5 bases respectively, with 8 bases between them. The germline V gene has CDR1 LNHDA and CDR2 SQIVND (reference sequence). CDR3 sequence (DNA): TGTGCCAGTAGTATCTTGTTAAACAATGAGCAGTTCTTC. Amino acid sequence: CASSILLNNEQFF.

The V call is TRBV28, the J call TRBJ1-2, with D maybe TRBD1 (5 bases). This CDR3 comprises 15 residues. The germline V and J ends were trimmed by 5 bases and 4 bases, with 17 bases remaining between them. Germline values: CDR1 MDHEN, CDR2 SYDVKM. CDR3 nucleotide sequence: TGTGCCAGCAGTCCCCCCCCAGGGCTTGGCTATGGCTACACCTTC. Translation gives CASSPPPGLGYGYTF.

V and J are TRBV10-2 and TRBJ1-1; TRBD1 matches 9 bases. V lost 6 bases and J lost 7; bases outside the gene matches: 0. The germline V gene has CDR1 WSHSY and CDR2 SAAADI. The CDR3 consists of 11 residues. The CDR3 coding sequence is TGCGCCAGCAGGGACAGGGGTGAAGCTTTCTTT. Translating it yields CASRDRGEAFF.

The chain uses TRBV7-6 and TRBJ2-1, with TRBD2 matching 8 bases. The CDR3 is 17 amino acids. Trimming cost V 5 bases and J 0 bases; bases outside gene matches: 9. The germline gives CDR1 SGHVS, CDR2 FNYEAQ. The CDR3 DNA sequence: TGTGCCAGCAGCACTCCGAAGCGGGGGAGCTCCTACAATGAGCAGTTCTTC. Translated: CASSTPKRGSSYNEQFF.

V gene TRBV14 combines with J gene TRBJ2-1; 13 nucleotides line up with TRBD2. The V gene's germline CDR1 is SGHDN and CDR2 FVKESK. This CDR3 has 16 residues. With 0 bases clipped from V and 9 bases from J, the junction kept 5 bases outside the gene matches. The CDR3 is CASSQEGLAGDLEQFF. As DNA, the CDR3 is TGTGCCAGCAGCCAAGAAGGACTAGCGGGAGACCTTGAGCAGTTCTTC.

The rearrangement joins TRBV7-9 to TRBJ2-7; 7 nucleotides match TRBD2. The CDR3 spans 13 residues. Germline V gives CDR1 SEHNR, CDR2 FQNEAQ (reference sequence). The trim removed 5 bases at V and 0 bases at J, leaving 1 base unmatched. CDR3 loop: CASSGRDSYEQYF. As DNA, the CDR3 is TGTGCCAGCAGCGGGAGGGACTCCTACGAGCAGTACTTC.